These 18 T cell receptor beta chains were sequenced from one sample in a study of spatial heterogeneity in lung cancer (dated by TCRdb to between 2018 and 2020). Reading the label with the study, this specimen's time point is: sample taken at primary tumor resection. Whole RNA extracted from tumor and nontumor lung tissue, or from cryopreserved PBMC samples, was used for TCR sequencing without cell sorting. Library creation used 5' RACE. The instrument given in TCRdb is NextSeq 500. TCRdb trimmed public reads at Q25 via fastp, called clones via MiXCR and kept in-frame beta chains. Merged by CDR3 protein, the rows form single entries marked with the most common genes and DNA. The sample has 25,000 or so distinct CDR3 sequences on record, 8.4% of them singletons. Approximately 35% of the sample comes from the top ten. The sequenced sample was PBMCs, obtained at surgery. The receptors derive from a female donor with early-stage non-small cell lung cancer.

This clonotype was picked up many times. The chain links TRBV7-9 to TRBJ2-7; 9 bases fit TRBD1. The V gene end was trimmed by 3 bases and the J gene end by 3 bases; junction bases not matched to a gene: 9. The germline V gene has CDR1 SEHNR and CDR2 FQNEAQ (reference sequence). The CDR3 runs to 16 residues. The CDR3 sequence: CASSFGAPGQGYEQYF. CDR3 nucleotide sequence: TGTGCCAGCAGCTTTGGAGCACCGGGACAGGGCTACGAGCAGTACTTC.

The sample holds a few counts of this clonotype. This chain uses TRBV30 with TRBJ2-5; 9 bases are a match to TRBD2. CDR3 length: 15 amino acids. Germline lookup yields CDR1 GTSNPN and CDR2 SVGIG (reference sequence). Trimming took 3 bases from V and 2 from J; bases not matched to a gene: 7. The CDR3 sequence is CAWSQKGLAQETQYF. CDR3 sequence (DNA): TGTGCCTGGAGCCAAAAGGGACTAGCACAAGAGACCCAGTACTTC.

This chain links TRBV6-2 or TRBV6-3 with TRBJ1-1; D not certain. V was trimmed by 2 bases and J by 3 bases, leaving 7 bases between them. Germline CDR1 reads MNHEY; CDR2 reads SVGEGT. The CDR3 is made up of 13 amino acids. The chain's CDR3 is CASSYNGDTEAFF. In DNA, the CDR3 is TGTGCCAGCAGTTACAATGGGGACACTGAAGCTTTCTTT.

This chain connects TRBV21-1 to TRBJ2-7. TRBV21-1 is shown as a pseudogene. This CDR3 has 11 residues. CDR3 nucleotides: TGTGCCAGCAGGGACTTCTACGAGCAGTACGTC. It encodes CASRDFYEQYV.

A remark on this clonotype: Its ends do not fully match the called genes, so a read error is possible. This chain links TRBV12-3 or TRBV12-4 with TRBJ2-3; 7 nucleotides agree with TRBD2. The CDR3 has 12 residues. The CDR3 loop reads CASSLGGTSEDF. CDR3 nucleotide sequence: TGTGCCAGCAGTTTAGGCGGAACTAGCGAGGATTTT.

Many counts were recorded for this clonotype. The V and J genes are TRBV11-2 and TRBJ2-1; D may be TRBD2 (6 bases). Germline-derived CDR1 and CDR2 are SGHAT and FQNNGV. The CDR3 covers 19 residues. Trimming removed 6 bases at V and 5 bases at J, with 29 bases between. The CDR3 region has the DNA TGTGCCAGCAGATCGGAGGGCCGGTCGGTTGAGCTCAGAGACAATGAGCAGTTCTTC. Protein sequence: CASRSEGRSVELRDNEQFF. Full variable domain (remainder filled in from reference TRBV11-2 and TRBJ2-1): EAGVAQSPRYKIIEKRQSVAFWCNPISGHATLYWYQQILGQGPKLLIQFQNNGVVDDSQLPKDRFSAERLKGVDSTLKIQPAKLEDSAVYLCASRSEGRSVELRDNEQFFGPGTRLTVL.

The chain carries TRBV30 and TRBJ1-1; D uncertain. V gave up 4 bases and J gave up 2 bases, with 8 bases separating them. CDR3 length: 12 amino acids. Germline CDR1 and CDR2: GTSNPN and SVGIG (reference sequence). The CDR3 spells CAWTVGNTEAFF. The CDR3 nucleotides read TGTGCCTGGACAGTGGGTAACACTGAAGCTTTCTTT.

Only a few counts were recorded for this clonotype. This chain links TRBV4-2 with TRBJ2-5, with D possibly TRBD2 on 5 matching bases. Germline loops: CDR1 LGHNA, CDR2 YNFKEQ. V lost 1 base, J lost 3 bases, and 9 bases lay in between. The CDR3 has 14 amino acids. The CDR3 DNA is TGTGCCAGCAGCCAAGCGGGAAACAAAGAGACCCAGTACTTC. Protein sequence: CASSQAGNKETQYF.

This clonotype occurred many times. This sequence joins TRBV5-1 and TRBJ2-7; 8 nucleotides line up with TRBD1. Losses at the gene ends were 0 bases for V and 5 bases for J; bases not matched to a gene: 4. The CDR3 is made up of 14 amino acids. Germline V gene lookup returns CDR1 SGHRS and CDR2 YFSETQ. CDR3 region: CASSLVAGGHEQYF. The CDR3 nucleotides are TGCGCCAGCAGCTTGGTAGCAGGGGGCCACGAGCAGTACTTC.

This clonotype was detected many times. The CDR3 DNA reads as TGTGCCAGCAGACTAGCGGGAGGGTTGGCAGATACGCAGTATTTT. Its translation is CASRLAGGLADTQYF. This sequence joins TRBV6-2 or TRBV6-3 and TRBJ2-3, with TRBD2 matching 13 bases. The J segment lost 4 bases and the V segment lost 6 bases, leaving 4 bases of the junction unmatched. Germline values: CDR1 MNHEY, CDR2 SVGEGT. The CDR3 is made up of 15 amino acids.

The sample holds many counts of this clonotype. The V gene is TRBV29-1, the J gene TRBJ2-5, with D possibly matching TRBD1 (6 bases). This CDR3 contains 14 residues. Germline V gene sequence: CDR1 SQVTM, CDR2 ANQGSEA. V was pared by 6 bases and J by 2 bases, with 16 bases between. CDR3 in DNA: TGCAGCGTGGGGGCAGCGTACAATCAAGAGACCCAGTACTTC. It is translated as CSVGAAYNQETQYF.

This clonotype was picked up many times. The gene calls are TRBV7-2 and TRBJ2-1; 10 bases are a match to TRBD1. The CDR3 is made up of 16 amino acids. Germline assignment: CDR1 SGHTA and CDR2 FQGNSA. Trimming at V came to 6 bases and at J to 5 bases, leaving 10 bases not matched to a gene. The CDR3 DNA reads TGTGCCAGCAGGTCCGGGACAGGGGTAATCCACAATGAGCAGTTCTTC. Translating gives CASRSGTGVIHNEQFF. The full variable domain, with the rest looked up from reference TRBV7-2 and TRBJ2-1, is GAGVSQSPSNKVTEKGKDVELRCDPISGHTALYWYRQSLGQGLEFLIYFQGNSAPDKSGLPSDRFSAERTGGSVSTLTIQRTQQEDSAVYLCASRSGTGVIHNEQFFGPGTRLTVL.

Only a few counts were recorded for this clonotype. The genes are TRBV11-2 and TRBJ1-2, with no clear D. Deletions cut 2 bases from V and 5 bases from J, with 9 bases between. CDR3 size: 13 residues. Germline CDR1 SGHAT, CDR2 FQNNGV. CDR3 DNA: TGTGCCAGCAGCTTAATTCCGGGTTATGGCTACACCTTC. Translating it yields CASSLIPGYGYTF.

By its share, this clonotype is medium-sized. J is TRBJ1-1 and V is TRBV19, with no clear D. Looked up from germline, CDR1 is LNHDA and CDR2 is SQIVND (reference sequence). V lost 10 bases, J lost 2 bases, and 11 bases lay in between. The CDR3 totals 12 residues. The CDR3 nucleotides read TGTGCCACAGGAGCCGTTAACACTGAAGCTTTCTTT. Amino acids: CATGAVNTEAFF.

The V and J genes are TRBV2 and TRBJ2-1, with TRBD1 matching over 8 bases. Losses at the gene ends were 0 bases for V and 7 bases for J; bases not matched to a gene: 5. The CDR3 sequence is 15 residues long. Germline CDR1 and CDR2: SNHLY and FYNNEI. The CDR3 DNA is TGTGCCAGCAGTGAAGCGGACAGGGCAGGGAATGAGCAGTTCTTC. This codes for CASSEADRAGNEQFF.

This clonotype showed up just a few times. This rearrangement joins TRBV2 to TRBJ2-1; 9 bases match TRBD2. V trimming: 5 bases; J trimming: 1 base; junction bases outside the gene matches: 18. The germline V gene has CDR1 SNHLY and CDR2 FYNNEI. This CDR3 has 20 residues. CDR3 sequence (DNA): TGTGCCAGCAGTTTCCAGGTGGGGGCTAGCGGGACGTGGTCCTACAATGAGCAGTTCTTC. This translates into CASSFQVGASGTWSYNEQFF.

This clonotype was observed many times. The rearrangement links TRBV4-1 to TRBJ2-2, with D unresolved. CDR1 MGHRA and CDR2 YSYEKL come from the germline V gene. The V gene lost 4 bases and the J gene lost 1 base, with 16 bases spanning the gap. This CDR3 region has 17 residues. The CDR3 here is CASSPRETRLNTGELFF. DNA for the CDR3: TGCGCCAGCAGCCCCCGCGAGACAAGGCTGAACACCGGGGAGCTGTTTTTT.

This clonotype was counted ten times or more. The chain recombines TRBV2 with TRBJ2-7, with D perhaps TRBD1 or TRBD2 (5 bases each). CDR1 and CDR2 from the germline V gene are SNHLY and FYNNEI. The CDR3 runs to 14 residues. The ends were cut back, 6 bases at V and 7 bases at J, with 19 bases in the middle. In DNA form, the CDR3 reads TGTGCCAGCAGCACATACGGGACCTCGAGGGAGCAGTACTTC. Its translation is CASSTYGTSREQYF.